A single sample gave rise to the 18 T cell receptor beta chains below, sequenced in a study of T cell responses to AZD1222 COVID-19 vaccine. TCRdb's copy holds only in-frame clones and misses some; the assay was immunoSEQ multiplex PCR. The table shows about 130,000 clones, with roughly 87% occurring only once. Sequenced material: peripheral blood, taken on day 0 of MenACWY control vaccination. The receptors stem from an adult in good health.

This chain joins TRBV7-2 and TRBJ2-7, with 7 bases that match TRBD1. Germline CDR1 and CDR2: SGHTA and FQGNSA. CDR3 length: 15 residues. Trimming took 5 bases from V and 0 from J; bases not matched to a gene: 7. The CDR3 is CASSPSRDSSYEQYV. In DNA, the CDR3 is TGTGCCAGCAGCCCCTCCCGGGACAGCTCCTACGAGCAGTACGTC.

The chain combines TRBV25-1 with TRBJ2-3; 7 bases fit TRBD2. The V gene end was trimmed by 1 base and the J gene end by 2 bases; junction bases not matched to a gene: 9. The CDR3 length is 17 residues. Germline V gives CDR1 MGHDK, CDR2 SYGVNS. CDR3 region: CASSELGKAGPTDTQYF. The DNA of the CDR3 is TGTGCCAGCAGTGAATTGGGTAAAGCGGGGCCCACAGATACGCAGTATTTT.

The chain couples TRBV5-4 to TRBJ2-5; D gene unclear. There are 14 residues in the CDR3. Trimming cost V 3 bases and J 2 bases, with 11 bases left between them. The germline V gene encodes CDR1 SGHNT and CDR2 YYREEE (reference sequence). In DNA form, the CDR3 reads TGTGCCAGCAGCTCTCTGCTGACGCAAGAGACCCAGTACTTC. This codes for CASSSLLTQETQYF.

This chain uses TRBV6-5 with TRBJ2-6; the match to TRBD1 covers 7 bases. CDR3 length equals 15 residues. The V gene's germline CDR1 is MNHEY and CDR2 SVGAGI. J gave up 0 bases and V 7 bases, and 3 bases lay outside the gene matches. CDR3 in DNA: TGTGCCAGCAACTCAGGGGGCTCTGGGGCCAACGTCCTGACTTTC. It encodes CASNSGGSGANVLTF.

V usage is TRBV7-3 and J usage is TRBJ2-5; D uncertain. Trimming cost V 1 base and J 5 bases, with 11 bases left between them. Germline V CDR1 and CDR2: SGHTA, FQGTGA. This CDR3 comprises 14 residues. The CDR3 DNA reads as TGTGCCAGCAGCTTAAAAGTGGTGTGGGAGACCCAGTACTTC. Translated, it gives CASSLKVVWETQYF.

V is TRBV7-8 and J is TRBJ2-1, with unresolved D. Germline-derived CDR1 and CDR2 are SGHVS and FQNEAQ. The CDR3 covers 11 residues. The V gene lost 1 base and the J gene lost 11 bases, with 6 bases spanning the gap. In DNA, the CDR3 is TGTGCCAGCAGCTTAGGTAGCCAGCAGTTCTTC. It is translated as CASSLGSQQFF.

This chain connects TRBV12-3 or TRBV12-4 to TRBJ2-2; D call uncertain. This CDR3 comprises 13 residues. Between the trimmed V and J ends, which lost 6 bases and 1 base, there was a span of 6 bases. CDR3: CASSLRNTGELFF. As DNA, the CDR3 is TGTGCCAGCAGCCTAAGGAACACCGGGGAGCTGTTTTTT.

This chain's CDR3 is CSVSPGADTQYF. CDR3 in DNA: TGCAGCGTTTCTCCAGGGGCCGATACGCAGTATTTT. The chain is built from TRBV29-1 and TRBJ2-3, with a weak D call TRBD1 (6 bases). V was shortened by 5 bases and J by 6 bases, with 12 bases between the two germline ends. The germline gives CDR1 SQVTM, CDR2 ANQGSEA. CDR3 length: 12 residues.

The gene calls are TRBV7-9 and TRBJ1-6; D might be TRBD1 (5 bases). The V end lost 4 bases, the J end lost 8 bases, and 15 bases lay between the germline ends. The CDR3 contains 15 residues. Per germline, CDR1 SEHNR and CDR2 FQNEAQ (reference sequence). The CDR3 DNA is TGTGCCAGCAGCTACAACCGGGACGGAGATTCACCCCTCCACTTT. Residues: CASSYNRDGDSPLHF.

This chain joins TRBV7-2 and TRBJ1-6; D unclear. This CDR3 has 12 amino acids. Germline values: CDR1 SGHTA, CDR2 FQGNSA. Trimming shortened V by 1 base and J by 9 bases, and 4 bases separated the two germline ends. In DNA, the CDR3 is TGTGCCAGCAGCTTAGGTGTTTCACCCCTCCACTTT. Translation: CASSLGVSPLHF.

The gene calls are TRBV7-9 and TRBJ2-5; the match to TRBD2 covers 7 bases. Looked up from germline, CDR1 is SEHNR and CDR2 is FQNEAQ (reference sequence). After removal of 4 bases from V and 5 bases from J, the junction contained 10 bases not matched to a gene. There are 15 residues in the CDR3. Here the CDR3 reads CASSSGQREAETQYF. The CDR3, as DNA: TGTGCCAGCAGCTCCGGCCAGCGGGAAGCGGAGACCCAGTACTTC.

This clone was observed a single time. The chain employs TRBV19 and TRBJ1-2; 10 nucleotides match TRBD1. This CDR3 is 16 amino acids long. The V and J ends lost 5 bases and 0 bases, in that order; junction bases with no gene match: 6. Germline CDR1 and CDR2: LNHDA and SQIVND (reference sequence). The CDR3 is CASSAIGTGANYGYTF. The CDR3 bases are TGTGCCAGTAGTGCCATTGGGACAGGGGCTAACTATGGCTACACCTTC.

This chain uses TRBV29-1 with TRBJ2-1; D uncertain. With 0 bases removed from V and 2 bases from J, the gap between germline ends came to 17 bases. Looked up from germline, CDR1 is SQVTM and CDR2 is ANQGSEA. This CDR3 has 17 amino acids. The CDR3: CSVEDVWNNKAYNEQFF. CDR3 DNA: TGCAGCGTTGAAGACGTATGGAACAACAAAGCCTACAATGAGCAGTTCTTC.

The chain combines TRBV5-6 with TRBJ1-4; 12 bases are shared with TRBD1. The CDR3 is 15 residues long. V gave up 7 bases and J gave up 7 bases; unmatched junction bases: 8. Germline CDR1 is SGHDT and CDR2 is YYEEEE. This chain's CDR3 is CASGGQGAFGEKLFF. DNA for the CDR3: TGTGCCAGCGGGGGACAGGGGGCCTTCGGTGAAAAACTGTTTTTT.

The chain joins TRBV11-2 to TRBJ2-4; 8 bases are shared with TRBD1. V dropped 5 bases and J dropped 7; count of bases not matched to a gene: 10. Germline V CDR1 and CDR2: SGHAT, FQNNGV. The CDR3 sequence is 15 residues long. CDR3 bases: TGTGCCAGCAGCACGGCAGGGGGCGCCGGGAACATTCAGTACTTC. Amino acid sequence: CASSTAGGAGNIQYF.

The rearrangement uses TRBV21-1 and TRBJ2-3; TRBD1, the table's D call, was not compared with the DNA. TRBV21-1 is labeled a pseudogene. This CDR3 comprises 17 residues. The CDR3 region has the DNA TGTGCCAGCAGCCGCCGACAGGATACAGGTAGCACAGATACGCAGTATTTT. It yields the protein CASSRRQDTGSTDTQYF.

V and J are TRBV7-9 and TRBJ2-5; D is unresolved. Trimming removed 2 bases from V and 5 bases from J, with 9 bases in between. Germline V lookup: CDR1 SEHNR, CDR2 FQNEAQ (reference sequence). The CDR3 totals 13 residues. CDR3 region: CASSLYGVETQYF. CDR3 bases: TGTGCCAGCAGCTTATATGGCGTGGAGACCCAGTACTTC.

The chain links TRBV11-2 to TRBJ2-5; 8 bases are shared with TRBD2. CDR1 SGHAT and CDR2 FQNNGV come from the germline V gene. This CDR3 is built from 17 residues. V was pared by 0 bases and J by 1 base, with 7 bases of the junction left unmatched. CDR3 in amino acids: CASSLDQERETQETQYF. The DNA for the CDR3 is TGTGCCAGCAGCTTAGATCAGGAGCGGGAGACCCAAGAGACCCAGTACTTC. Complete variable domain (other parts from reference TRBV11-2 and TRBJ2-5): EAGVAQSPRYKIIEKRQSVAFWCNPISGHATLYWYQQILGQGPKLLIQFQNNGVVDDSQLPKDRFSAERLKGVDSTLKIQPAKLEDSAVYLCASSLDQERETQETQYFGPGTRLLVL.